Listed below are T cell receptor beta chains from one sample, sequenced in a study of blood T cell repertoires in COVID-19. Generated by immunoSEQ multiplex PCR, the TCRdb table keeps only in-frame clones and is missing some. The top ten hold around 1.7% of the sample, which has almost 250,000 clones, more than 75% seen once. Specimen: peripheral blood. The receptors were sampled from a woman in her sixties or seventies who had recovered from COVID-19. Each CDR3 is given with its conserved first and last residue. A D gene is named only where the DNA matches it firmly. Clone size is given for some rows only: seen once, a few or many times, or a class if the clone is expanded.

CDR3 DNA: TGTGCCACTGGGGCGCGGAATTCACCCCTCCACTTT
CDR3 protein: CATGARNSPLHF
CDR3 length: 12
V gene: TRBV19
D gene: -
clone size: -
J gene: TRBJ1-6

CDR3 DNA: TGTGCCAGCACCGGGAGCTCTGGAAACACCATATATTTT
CDR3 protein: CASTGSSGNTIYF
CDR3 length: 13
V gene: TRBV4-2
D gene: -
clone size: -
J gene: TRBJ1-3

CDR3 DNA: TGTGCCAGCAGCGCCCAGGGTCCGACCTCTGGGGCCAACGTCCTGACTTTC
CDR3 protein: CASSAQGPTSGANVLTF
CDR3 length: 17
V gene: TRBV7-2
D gene: -
clone size: -
J gene: TRBJ2-6

CDR3 DNA: TGTGCCAGCAGTCTGGACAGAGACTACGAGCAGTACTTC
CDR3 protein: CASSLDRDYEQYF
CDR3 length: 13
V gene: TRBV28
D gene: -
clone size: -
J gene: TRBJ2-7

CDR3 DNA: TGTGCCAGCAGCTTTTCAGGGGGGCGTGAGCAGTTCTTC
CDR3 protein: CASSFSGGREQFF
CDR3 length: 13
V gene: TRBV5-6
D gene: -
clone size: -
J gene: TRBJ2-1

CDR3 DNA: TGTGCCAGCTCACCAGGGACAGGGGATCTTTATGGCTACACCTTC
CDR3 protein: CASSPGTGDLYGYTF
CDR3 length: 15
V gene: TRBV18
D gene: TRBD1
clone size: -
J gene: TRBJ1-2

CDR3 DNA: TGTGCCAGCAGCGTAGCGGACAGGAGAAACGAGCAGTACTTC
CDR3 protein: CASSVADRRNEQYF
CDR3 length: 14
V gene: TRBV9
D gene: TRBD1
clone size: -
J gene: TRBJ2-7

CDR3 DNA: TGCGCCAGCAGCCAAGGGCTAGCCATCCAAGAGACCCAGTACTTC
CDR3 protein: CASSQGLAIQETQYF
CDR3 length: 15
V gene: TRBV4-3
D gene: -
clone size: -
J gene: TRBJ2-5

CDR3 DNA: TGTGCCAGCAAAAGGACAGCTTTTACTGGAAACACCATATATTTT
CDR3 protein: CASKRTAFTGNTIYF
CDR3 length: 15
V gene: TRBV6-5
D gene: -
clone size: -
J gene: TRBJ1-3

CDR3 DNA: TGTGCCAGCAGCTTTCAACAGTCCTCCTACGAGCAGTACTTC
CDR3 protein: CASSFQQSSYEQYF
CDR3 length: 14
V gene: TRBV7-9
D gene: -
clone size: -
J gene: TRBJ2-7

CDR3 DNA: TGTGCCAGCCGAGCCTACCTCAGGTTCGACCCTAAGGATGGCTACACCTTC
CDR3 protein: CASRAYLRFDPKDGYTF
CDR3 length: 17
V gene: TRBV28
D gene: -
clone size: -
J gene: TRBJ1-2

CDR3 DNA: TGTGCCAGCCGAAGTAAAAGCGGGGAGACCCAGTACTTC
CDR3 protein: CASRSKSGETQYF
CDR3 length: 13
V gene: TRBV3-1/TRBV3-2
D gene: -
clone size: once
J gene: TRBJ2-5

CDR3 DNA: TGTGCCAGCAGTCTACAGGGGCCCTATGGCTACACCTTC
CDR3 protein: CASSLQGPYGYTF
CDR3 length: 13
V gene: TRBV2
D gene: TRBD1
clone size: -
J gene: TRBJ1-2

CDR3 DNA: TGTGCCAGCAGCCCCGGACAGCAAGAGACCCAGTACTTC
CDR3 protein: CASSPGQQETQYF
CDR3 length: 13
V gene: TRBV3-1/TRBV3-2
D gene: -
clone size: -
J gene: TRBJ2-5

CDR3 DNA: TGCGCCAGCAGCTTGGGGCTCGGCACAGATACGCAGTATTTT
CDR3 protein: CASSLGLGTDTQYF
CDR3 length: 14
V gene: TRBV5-1
D gene: -
clone size: -
J gene: TRBJ2-3

CDR3 DNA: TGTGCCAGCAGCTTGCCCCTGTCCTACGAGCAGTACTTC
CDR3 protein: CASSLPLSYEQYF
CDR3 length: 13
V gene: TRBV5-8
D gene: -
clone size: -
J gene: TRBJ2-7

CDR3 DNA: TGTGCCACCAGCAGTGGGCAGAATCAGCCCCAGCATTTT
CDR3 protein: CATSSGQNQPQHF
CDR3 length: 13
V gene: TRBV15
D gene: -
clone size: -
J gene: TRBJ1-5

CDR3 DNA: TGTGCCAGCTCACCCAAGGGACTAGCGGGGGGCTACAATGAGCAGTTCTTC
CDR3 protein: CASSPKGLAGGYNEQFF
CDR3 length: 17
V gene: TRBV18
D gene: TRBD2
clone size: few
J gene: TRBJ2-1

CDR3 DNA: TGTGCCAGCAGTTCTCAGGGATATTCACCCCTCCACTTT
CDR3 protein: CASSSQGYSPLHF
CDR3 length: 13
V gene: TRBV27
D gene: -
clone size: -
J gene: TRBJ1-6

CDR3 DNA: TGTGCCAGCAGCTTCGGACTAGCGGATCAAGAGACCCAGTACTTC
CDR3 protein: CASSFGLADQETQYF
CDR3 length: 15
V gene: TRBV5-6
D gene: TRBD2
clone size: once
J gene: TRBJ2-5

CDR3 DNA: TGTGCCAGCAGCCCATACAGGGGAAGCGGTCAGCCCCAGCATTTT
CDR3 protein: CASSPYRGSGQPQHF
CDR3 length: 15
V gene: TRBV7-2
D gene: TRBD1
clone size: once
J gene: TRBJ1-5

CDR3 DNA: TGTGCCATCAGTGATGACGGGACTAGCACAGACTTCCACAATGAGCAGTTCTTC
CDR3 protein: CAISDDGTSTDFHNEQFF
CDR3 length: 18
V gene: TRBV10-3
D gene: TRBD2
clone size: few
J gene: TRBJ2-1